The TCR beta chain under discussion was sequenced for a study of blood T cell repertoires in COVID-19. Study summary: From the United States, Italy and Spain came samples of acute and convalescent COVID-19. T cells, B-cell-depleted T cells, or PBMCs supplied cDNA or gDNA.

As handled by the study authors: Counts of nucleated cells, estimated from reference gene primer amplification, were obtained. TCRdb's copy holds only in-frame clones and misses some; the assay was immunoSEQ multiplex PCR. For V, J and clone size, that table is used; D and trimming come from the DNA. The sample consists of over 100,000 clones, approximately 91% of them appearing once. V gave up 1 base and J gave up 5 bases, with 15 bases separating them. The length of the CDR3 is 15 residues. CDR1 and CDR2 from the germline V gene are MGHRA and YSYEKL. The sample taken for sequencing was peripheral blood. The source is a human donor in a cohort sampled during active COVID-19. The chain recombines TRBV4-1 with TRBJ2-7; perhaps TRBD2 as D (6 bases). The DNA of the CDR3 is TGCGCCAGCAGCCAAGTTGGACTATTAATAAACGAGCAGTACTTC. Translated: CASSQVGLLINEQYF.